Below, 16 T cell receptor beta chains from the same sample are listed, as sequenced in a study of T cells in Graves' hyperthyroidism and ophthalmopathy. Amplified TCR beta CDR3 regions came from RNA transcripts. Primed by the HTBI set, a first-round RT-PCR was run on the TCR CDR3. TCRdb re-called the multiplex PCR reads with MiXCR, one entry per CDR3 protein. The table includes fewer than 350,000 distinct CDR3 sequences, roughly 20% detected once. The sample comprised blood. The receptors derive from a middle-aged woman with Graves' ophthalmopathy.

This clonotype was counted between two and nine times. The chain carries TRBV10-1 and TRBJ2-4, with 9 bases identical to TRBD1. Looked up from germline, CDR1 is WNHNN and CDR2 is SYGVQD (reference sequence). The CDR3 is 16 residues long. After removal of 4 bases from V and 3 bases from J, the junction contained 7 bases not matched to a gene. The CDR3 is CASSAGQGLGKNIQYF. The CDR3 DNA is TGCGCCAGCAGTGCGGGACAGGGTTTAGGCAAAAACATTCAGTACTTC.

A few counts support this clonotype. The rearrangement links TRBV4-3 to TRBJ2-7; TRBD1 matches 8 bases. Germline CDR1 LGHNA, CDR2 YSLEER. The CDR3 length is 16 residues. V shed 3 bases and J 3 bases; nucleotides not matched to a gene: 10. CDR3 amino acids: CASSQDRTGRFYEQYF. The CDR3 nucleotides read TGCGCCAGCAGCCAGGATCGGACAGGGCGTTTCTACGAGCAGTACTTC.

Regarding this clonotype: A read error is possible here, since a much larger clone lies one base away. The genes are TRBV2 and TRBJ1-2, with D maybe TRBD1 (5 bases). V was cut by 1 base and J by 4 bases, with 10 bases left in between. Germline V gene data show CDR1 as SNHLY and CDR2 as FYNNEI. CDR3 length: 14 amino acids. CDR3 residues: CASSEEGSSYGYTF. The DNA of the CDR3 is TGTGCCAGCAGTGAAGAGGGGTCGAGCTATGGCTACACCTTC.

CDR3 sequence: CSASDGTSPSYEQYF. The CDR3 nucleotides are TGCAGTGCTAGTGACGGGACTAGCCCTTCCTACGAGCAGTACTTC. The rearrangement joins TRBV20-1 to TRBJ2-7, with 9 bases fitting TRBD2. Looked up from germline, CDR1 is DFQATT and CDR2 is SNEGSKA (reference sequence). CDR3 size: 15 residues. The trim removed 3 bases at V and 1 base at J, leaving 7 bases unmatched.

This clonotype was observed at least ten times. The CDR3 region is CASSQGLAAHYEQYF. The CDR3 nucleotides are TGTGCCAGCAGCCAGGGACTAGCGGCACACTACGAGCAGTACTTC. This chain links TRBV14 with TRBJ2-7, with 11 bases that match TRBD2. Per germline, CDR1 SGHDN and CDR2 FVKESK. This CDR3 comprises 15 residues. After removal of 3 bases from V and 3 bases from J, the junction contained 4 bases not matched to a gene.

This clonotype was seen only a few times. The chain uses TRBV6-5 and TRBJ1-1, with D perhaps matching TRBD1 (5 bases). V shed 7 bases and J shed 1 base, with 13 bases lying between them. Germline V lookup: CDR1 MNHEY, CDR2 SVGAGI. This CDR3 region has 14 residues. The CDR3 DNA reads TGTGCCAGCATTAATCCTACAGGGAACACTGAAGCTTTCTTT. As protein: CASINPTGNTEAFF.

At least ten counts were recorded for this clonotype. The chain links TRBV29-1 to TRBJ2-5, with 11 bases matching TRBD2. Germline trimming cut 6 bases from V and 4 bases from J; bases unmatched to any gene: 7. The CDR3 loop spans 14 amino acids. Germline lookup yields CDR1 SQVTM and CDR2 ANQGSEA. CDR3 sequence (DNA): TGCAGCGTGGTTAGCGGGAGGGCCCTAGAGACCCAGTACTTC. Translated, it gives CSVVSGRALETQYF. Complete variable domain (other parts from reference TRBV29-1 and TRBJ2-5): SAVISQKPSRDICQRGTSLTIQCQVDSQVTMMFWYRQQPGQSLTLIATANQGSEATYESGFVIDKFPISRPNLTFSTLTVSNMSPEDSSIYLCSVVSGRALETQYFGPGTRLLVL.

This clonotype was seen many times. The rearrangement joins TRBV7-6 to TRBJ1-1; maybe TRBD1 (6 bases). CDR1 is SGHVS and CDR2 is FNYEAQ in the germline V gene. This CDR3 comprises 16 residues. Trimming removed 5 bases at V and 1 base at J, with 17 bases between. The CDR3 nucleotides are TGTGCCAGCAGCCCTCGCCGGGGACAAGCGAACACTGAAGCTTTCTTT. It specifies CASSPRRGQANTEAFF. Full variable domain (remainder filled in from reference TRBV7-6 and TRBJ1-1): GAGVSQSPRYKVTKRGQDVALRCDPISGHVSLYWYRQALGQGPEFLTYFNYEAQQDKSGLPNDRFSAERPEGSISTLTIQRTEQRDSAMYRCASSPRRGQANTEAFFGQGTRLTVV.

This clonotype was counted ten times or more. The J gene is TRBJ1-2, the V gene TRBV6-5; no clear D. V shed 4 bases and J shed 6 bases, with 9 bases lying between them. Per the germline V gene, CDR1 is MNHEY and CDR2 is SVGAGI. The CDR3 covers 12 residues. As DNA, the CDR3 is TGTGCCAGCAGTTCGACAAGCCATGGCTACACCTTC. Its translation: CASSSTSHGYTF.

This clonotype was seen repeatedly, ten times or more. The rearrangement joins TRBV27 to TRBJ1-2; 9 nucleotides align to TRBD1. V dropped 3 bases and J dropped 6; count of bases not matched to a gene: 5. This CDR3 region has 14 residues. The V gene's germline CDR1 is MNHEY and CDR2 SMNVEV (reference sequence). CDR3 sequence (DNA): TGTGCCAGCAGTTTCCGGGACAGGGACCATGGCTACACCTTC. It encodes CASSFRDRDHGYTF.

This clonotype was detected many times. This rearrangement joins TRBV27 to TRBJ2-7; D unclear. The CDR3 has 13 amino acids. V was pared by 3 bases and J by 3 bases, with 9 bases between. CDR1 is MNHEY, CDR2 SMNVEV, per germline (reference sequence). CDR3 DNA sequence: TGTGCCAGCAGTTTGACCCCCAACTACGAGCAGTACTTC. The encoded protein is CASSLTPNYEQYF.

This clonotype showed up many times. This sequence joins TRBV28 and TRBJ1-1, with 9 bases aligning to TRBD1. The CDR3 is 15 amino acids. The germline CDR1 and CDR2 sequences are MDHEN and SYDVKM. The V and J ends lost 6 bases and 1 base, in that order; junction bases with no gene match: 6. CDR3: CASSTGTGTNTEAFF. CDR3 bases: TGTGCCAGCAGCACCGGGACAGGGACGAACACTGAAGCTTTCTTT.

This clonotype was found many times. The rearrangement links TRBV9 to TRBJ1-1; 7 bases fit TRBD1. V was pared by 4 bases and J by 1 base, with 7 bases of the junction left unmatched. The CDR3 contains 15 residues. Germline lookup yields CDR1 SGDLS and CDR2 YYNGEE. The CDR3 region has the DNA TGTGCCAGCAGCCCCCCGGGACAGTCGAACACTGAAGCTTTCTTT. Its protein is CASSPPGQSNTEAFF. The whole variable domain, filled in from reference TRBV9 and TRBJ1-1, reads DSGVTQTPKHLITATGQRVTLRCSPRSGDLSVYWYQQSLDQGLQFLIQYYNGEERAKGNILERFSAQQFPDLHSELNLSSLELGDSALYFCASSPPGQSNTEAFFGQGTRLTVV.

Many counts were recorded for this clonotype. J is TRBJ2-4 and V is TRBV30, with D perhaps being TRBD1 or TRBD2 (6 bases each). The CDR3 consists of 15 residues. CDR1 is GTSNPN, CDR2 SVGIG, per germline (reference sequence). V lost 0 bases and J lost 0, with 9 bases in between. This CDR3 is CAWSVGGIAKNIQYF. The CDR3 bases are TGTGCCTGGAGTGTAGGGGGGATAGCCAAAAACATTCAGTACTTC.

This clonotype occurred many times. The rearrangement links TRBV11-2 to TRBJ1-2; the D is unclear. V was pared by 1 base and J by 8 bases, with 14 bases between. The CDR3 length is 14 residues. Germline CDR1 is SGHAT and CDR2 is FQNNGV. The CDR3 bases are TGTGCCAGCAGCTTAGCCCCAGGACGGGCAGGCTACACCTTC. It specifies CASSLAPGRAGYTF. The entire variable domain, with the rest obtained from reference TRBV11-2 and TRBJ1-2, is as follows: EAGVAQSPRYKIIEKRQSVAFWCNPISGHATLYWYQQILGQGPKLLIQFQNNGVVDDSQLPKDRFSAERLKGVDSTLKIQPAKLEDSAVYLCASSLAPGRAGYTFGSGTRLTVV.

This clonotype has ten or more counts. J is TRBJ2-2 and V is TRBV12-3 or TRBV12-4; TRBD2 agrees at 7 bases. The length of the CDR3 is 16 residues. Trimming at V came to 3 bases and at J to 5 bases, leaving 9 bases not matched to a gene. CDR3 protein: CASSLYPGRETGELFF. The CDR3 nucleotides are TGTGCCAGCAGTTTGTACCCTGGGCGGGAGACCGGGGAGCTGTTTTTT.